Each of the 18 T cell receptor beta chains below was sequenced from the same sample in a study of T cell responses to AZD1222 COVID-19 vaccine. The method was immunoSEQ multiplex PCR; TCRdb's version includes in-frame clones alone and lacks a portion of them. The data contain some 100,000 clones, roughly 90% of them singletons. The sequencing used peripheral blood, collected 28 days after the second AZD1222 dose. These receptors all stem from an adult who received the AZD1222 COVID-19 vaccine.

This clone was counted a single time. The CDR3 nucleotides read TGCGCCAGCAGCCAAGATTACGGAGGGGGCAATACGCAGTATTTT. Translated: CASSQDYGGGNTQYF. This chain links TRBV4-3 with TRBJ2-3; a weak D match, TRBD1 (7 bases). CDR3 length equals 15 residues. Germline V CDR1 and CDR2: LGHNA, YSLEER. The V and J ends lost 0 bases and 7 bases respectively, with 14 bases between them.

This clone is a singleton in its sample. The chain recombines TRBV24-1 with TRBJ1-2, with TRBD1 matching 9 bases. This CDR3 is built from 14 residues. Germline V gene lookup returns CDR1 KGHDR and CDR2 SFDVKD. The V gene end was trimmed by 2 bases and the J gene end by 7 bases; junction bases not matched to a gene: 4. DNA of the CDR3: TGTGCCACCAGTGATTCTGGACAGGGGTCTGGCTACACCTTC. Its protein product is CATSDSGQGSGYTF.

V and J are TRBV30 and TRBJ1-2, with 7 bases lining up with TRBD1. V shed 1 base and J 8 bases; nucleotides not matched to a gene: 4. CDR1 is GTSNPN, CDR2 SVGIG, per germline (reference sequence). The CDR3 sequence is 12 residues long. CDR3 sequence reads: CAWSGTGDGYTF. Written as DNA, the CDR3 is TGTGCCTGGAGTGGGACAGGTGACGGCTACACCTTC.

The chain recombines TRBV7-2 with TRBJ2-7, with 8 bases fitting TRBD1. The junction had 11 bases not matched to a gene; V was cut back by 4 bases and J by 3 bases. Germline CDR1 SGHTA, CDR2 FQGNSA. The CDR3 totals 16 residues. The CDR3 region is CASSWGGQGVSYEQYF. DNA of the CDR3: TGTGCCAGCAGCTGGGGCGGACAGGGCGTAAGCTACGAGCAGTACTTC.

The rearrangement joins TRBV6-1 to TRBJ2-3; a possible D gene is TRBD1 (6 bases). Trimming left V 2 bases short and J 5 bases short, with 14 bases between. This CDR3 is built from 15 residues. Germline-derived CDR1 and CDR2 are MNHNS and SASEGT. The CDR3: CASSENRVVIDTQYF. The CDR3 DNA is TGTGCCAGCAGTGAAAACAGGGTCGTCATAGATACGCAGTATTTT.

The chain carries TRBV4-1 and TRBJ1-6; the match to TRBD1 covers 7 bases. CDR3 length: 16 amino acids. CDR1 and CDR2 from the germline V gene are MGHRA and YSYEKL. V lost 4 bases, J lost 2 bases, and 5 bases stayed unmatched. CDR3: CASSRVDRPYNSPLHF. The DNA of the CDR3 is TGCGCCAGCAGCCGAGTGGACAGGCCCTATAATTCACCCCTCCACTTT.

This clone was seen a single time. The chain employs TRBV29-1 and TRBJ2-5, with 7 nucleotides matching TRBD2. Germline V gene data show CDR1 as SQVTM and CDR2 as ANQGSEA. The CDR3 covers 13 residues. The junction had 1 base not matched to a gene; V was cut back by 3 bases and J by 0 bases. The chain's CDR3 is CSVEGGNQETQYF. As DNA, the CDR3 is TGCAGCGTTGAGGGGGGGAACCAAGAGACCCAGTACTTC.

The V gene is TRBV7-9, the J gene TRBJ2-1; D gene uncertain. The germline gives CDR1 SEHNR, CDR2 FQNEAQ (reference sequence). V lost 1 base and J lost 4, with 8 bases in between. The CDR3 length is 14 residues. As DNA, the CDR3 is TGTGCCAGCAGCTTAGGGGGTGGATACAATGAGCAGTTCTTC. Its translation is CASSLGGGYNEQFF.

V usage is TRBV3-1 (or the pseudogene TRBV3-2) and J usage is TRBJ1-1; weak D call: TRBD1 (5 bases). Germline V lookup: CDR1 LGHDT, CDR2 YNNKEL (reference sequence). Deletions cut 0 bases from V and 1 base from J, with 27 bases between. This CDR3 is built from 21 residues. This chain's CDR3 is CASSQDLGAAGRVAENTEAFF. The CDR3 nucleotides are TGTGCCAGCAGCCAAGATTTAGGGGCGGCAGGGAGGGTCGCTGAGAACACTGAAGCTTTCTTT.

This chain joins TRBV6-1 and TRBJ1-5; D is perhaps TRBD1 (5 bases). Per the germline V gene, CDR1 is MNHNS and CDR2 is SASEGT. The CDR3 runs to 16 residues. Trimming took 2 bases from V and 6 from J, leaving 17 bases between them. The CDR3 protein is CASSESSGKDTQPQHF. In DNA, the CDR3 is TGTGCCAGCAGTGAATCGTCGGGAAAGGACACTCAGCCCCAGCATTTT.

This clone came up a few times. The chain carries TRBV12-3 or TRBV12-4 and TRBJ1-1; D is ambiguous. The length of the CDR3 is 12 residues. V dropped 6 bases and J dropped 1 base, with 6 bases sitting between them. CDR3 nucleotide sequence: TGTGCCAGCAGGCGTCCGAACACTGAAGCTTTCTTT. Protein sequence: CASRRPNTEAFF.

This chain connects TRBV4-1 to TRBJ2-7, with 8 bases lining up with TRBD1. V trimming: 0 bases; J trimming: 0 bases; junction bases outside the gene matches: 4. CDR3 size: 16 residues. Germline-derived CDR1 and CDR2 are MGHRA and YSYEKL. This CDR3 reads CASSQEGQGPSYEQYF. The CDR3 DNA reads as TGCGCCAGCAGCCAAGAAGGACAGGGACCCTCCTACGAGCAGTACTTC.

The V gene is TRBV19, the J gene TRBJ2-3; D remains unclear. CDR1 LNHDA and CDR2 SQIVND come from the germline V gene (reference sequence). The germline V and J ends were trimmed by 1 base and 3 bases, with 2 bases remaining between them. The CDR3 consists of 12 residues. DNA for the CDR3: TGTGCCAGTAGTATAGCTACAGATACGCAGTATTTT. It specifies CASSIATDTQYF.

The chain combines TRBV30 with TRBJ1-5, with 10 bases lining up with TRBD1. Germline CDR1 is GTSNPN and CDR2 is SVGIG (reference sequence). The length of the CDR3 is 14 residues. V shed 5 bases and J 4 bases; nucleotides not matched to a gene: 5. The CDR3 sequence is CAWDRDRGNQPQHF. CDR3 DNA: TGTGCCTGGGACCGGGACAGGGGAAATCAGCCCCAGCATTTT.

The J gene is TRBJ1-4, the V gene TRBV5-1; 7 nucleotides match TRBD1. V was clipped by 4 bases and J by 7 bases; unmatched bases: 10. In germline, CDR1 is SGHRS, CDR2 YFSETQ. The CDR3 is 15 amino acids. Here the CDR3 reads CASSVEPGQLEKLFF. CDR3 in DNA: TGCGCCAGCAGCGTCGAACCGGGACAGCTTGAAAAACTGTTTTTT.

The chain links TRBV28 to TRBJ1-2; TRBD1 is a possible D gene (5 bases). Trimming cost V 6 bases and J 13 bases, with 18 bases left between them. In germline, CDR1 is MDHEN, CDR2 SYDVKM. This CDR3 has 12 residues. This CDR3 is CASREDIGVSTF. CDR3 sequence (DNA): TGTGCCAGCAGGGAGGACATAGGGGTCTCCACCTTC.

CDR3 sequence (DNA): TGCAGTGCTAGATCAAGGGAGACCCAGTACTTC. Its translation is CSARSRETQYF. V usage is TRBV20-1 and J usage is TRBJ2-5, with D uncertain. CDR1 DFQATT and CDR2 SNEGSKA come from the germline V gene (reference sequence). There are 11 residues in the CDR3. Trimming took 2 bases from V and 5 from J, leaving 6 bases between them.

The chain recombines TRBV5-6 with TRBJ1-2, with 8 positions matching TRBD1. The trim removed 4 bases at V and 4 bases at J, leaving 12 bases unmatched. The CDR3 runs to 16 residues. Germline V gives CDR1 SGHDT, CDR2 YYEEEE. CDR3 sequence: CASSGGQATGVYGYTF. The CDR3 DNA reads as TGTGCCAGCAGCGGGGGACAGGCCACGGGAGTCTATGGCTACACCTTC.